The next 31 T cell receptor beta chains were all read from a single sample in a study of blood T cell repertoires in COVID-19. Only in-frame clones appear in the TCRdb table, and some are missing; sequencing was by immunoSEQ multiplex PCR. The table lists fewer than 120,000 clones, 76% of them singletons. What was sequenced was peripheral blood. Receptors originate from a woman aged 80 or over with acute or convalescent COVID-19.

V usage is TRBV10-2 and J usage is TRBJ1-2, with TRBD1 as a possible D gene (6 bases). CDR1 WSHSY and CDR2 SAAADI come from the germline V gene. CDR3 length equals 17 residues. Trimming took off 6 bases at V and 5 bases at J, with 25 bases between the two ends. The chain's CDR3 is CASRGGPQDSLLYGYTF. The CDR3 DNA reads as TGCGCCAGCAGGGGGGGGCCCCAGGACTCTCTTCTATATGGCTACACCTTC.

V is TRBV4-1 and J is TRBJ2-7; D gene uncertain. The CDR3 spans 13 residues. Germline V gene lookup returns CDR1 MGHRA and CDR2 YSYEKL. V dropped 0 bases and J dropped 4 bases, with 7 bases sitting between them. The CDR3 region is CASSQDTRYEQYF. DNA of the CDR3: TGCGCCAGCAGCCAAGATACGAGGTACGAGCAGTACTTC.

The chain links TRBV5-1 to TRBJ1-1; 9 nucleotides agree with TRBD1. The CDR3 runs to 15 residues. V shed 3 bases, J shed 1 base, and the junction held 4 bases outside the gene matches. Germline CDR1 reads SGHRS; CDR2 reads YFSETQ. As DNA, the CDR3 is TGCGCCAGCAGCTGGCAGGACAGGGGGAACACTGAAGCTTTCTTT. As protein: CASSWQDRGNTEAFF.

J is TRBJ2-1 and V is TRBV27; 14 bases match TRBD2. Trimming cost V 3 bases and J 3 bases; bases outside gene matches: 4. Germline assignment: CDR1 MNHEY and CDR2 SMNVEV (reference sequence). The CDR3 is made up of 17 amino acids. This CDR3 is CASSLGTSGRIYNEQFF. CDR3 DNA sequence: TGTGCCAGCAGTTTGGGGACTAGCGGGAGAATCTACAATGAGCAGTTCTTC.

The chain employs TRBV5-1 and TRBJ2-2; maybe TRBD1 (5 bases). The CDR3 has 16 residues. Germline CDR1 and CDR2: SGHRS and YFSETQ. Trimming took off 4 bases at V and 0 bases at J, with 13 bases between the two ends. CDR3 nucleotide sequence: TGCGCCAGCAGCCTGCGACAGCTAACGAACACCGGGGAGCTGTTTTTT. It codes for CASSLRQLTNTGELFF. Drawing the rest from reference TRBV5-1 and TRBJ2-2, the complete variable domain is KAGVTQTPRYLIKTRGQQVTLSCSPISGHRSVSWYQQTPGQGLQFLFEYFSETQRNKGNFPGRFSGRQFSNSRSEMNVSTLELGDSALYLCASSLRQLTNTGELFFGEGSRLTVL.

This clone was picked up a small number of times. V usage is TRBV5-1 and J usage is TRBJ2-5, with 11 bases lining up with TRBD2. This CDR3 has 16 amino acids. V gave up 1 base and J gave up 5 bases; unmatched junction bases: 7. Germline CDR1 and CDR2: SGHRS and YFSETQ. CDR3 residues: CASSLQLAGVGETQYF. The CDR3 bases are TGCGCCAGCAGCTTGCAACTAGCGGGAGTCGGGGAGACCCAGTACTTC. Full variable domain (remainder filled in from reference TRBV5-1 and TRBJ2-5): KAGVTQTPRYLIKTRGQQVTLSCSPISGHRSVSWYQQTPGQGLQFLFEYFSETQRNKGNFPGRFSGRQFSNSRSEMNVSTLELGDSALYLCASSLQLAGVGETQYFGPGTRLLVL.

The V gene is TRBV7-2, the J gene TRBJ2-2, with 8 bases matching TRBD1. CDR1 and CDR2 (germline): SGHTA, FQGNSA. The CDR3 has 14 amino acids. V was pared by 5 bases and J by 5 bases, with 4 bases of the junction left unmatched. CDR3 amino acids: CASSTDRGTGELFF. CDR3 DNA: TGTGCCAGCAGCACCGACAGGGGAACCGGGGAGCTGTTTTTT.

This clone was picked up a small number of times. This chain links TRBV5-1 with TRBJ2-7; 11 positions match TRBD2. The CDR3 spans 18 residues. The V gene's germline CDR1 is SGHRS and CDR2 YFSETQ. The V gene end was trimmed by 2 bases and the J gene end by 2 bases; junction bases not matched to a gene: 12. CDR3 nucleotides: TGCGCCAGCAGCTTTCAGGAGGGACTAGCGGTGGGGACCTACGAGCAGTACTTC. This codes for CASSFQEGLAVGTYEQYF.

There are a few counts of this clone. The V call is TRBV11-2, the J call TRBJ2-5; D is unresolved. V was clipped by 3 bases and J by 5 bases, with 7 bases between them. The CDR3 runs 12 residues. Germline lookup yields CDR1 SGHAT and CDR2 FQNNGV. The CDR3 bases are TGTGCCAGCAGCTTTTCCGGGGAGACCCAGTACTTC. It specifies CASSFSGETQYF.

This clone was observed once. This sequence joins TRBV19 and TRBJ2-2; D might be TRBD2 (5 bases). Germline-derived CDR1 and CDR2 are LNHDA and SQIVND (reference sequence). V was trimmed by 2 bases and J by 6 bases, leaving 10 bases between them. The CDR3 consists of 14 residues. CDR3 nucleotides: TGTGCCAGTAGTATAAACCGCGGGTCCGGGGAGCTGTTTTTT. Protein: CASSINRGSGELFF.

This chain joins TRBV6-2 or TRBV6-3 and TRBJ1-5, with a possible D match to TRBD1 (5 bases). The CDR3 loop spans 16 amino acids. Germline loops: CDR1 MNHEY, CDR2 SVGEGT. V lost 5 bases and J 6 bases, leaving 20 bases between the germline ends. CDR3 amino acids: CASSRGLGRYGQPQHF. The CDR3 coding sequence is TGTGCCAGCAGTAGGGGCCTCGGGAGGTACGGTCAGCCCCAGCATTTT.

The chain couples TRBV5-1 to TRBJ2-3, with a possible D match to TRBD1 (6 bases). The CDR3 runs to 15 residues. Trimming cost V 1 base and J 1 base, with 10 bases left between them. The germline V gene has CDR1 SGHRS and CDR2 YFSETQ. CDR3 amino acids: CASSLWGPGTDTQYF. For the CDR3, the DNA is TGCGCCAGCAGCTTGTGGGGGCCGGGCACAGATACGCAGTATTTT.

V usage is TRBV7-9 and J usage is TRBJ1-1; the D is unclear. The germline gives CDR1 SEHNR, CDR2 FQNEAQ (reference sequence). The CDR3 is made up of 14 amino acids. Trimming took 5 bases from V and 1 from J, leaving 11 bases between them. The CDR3 loop is CASSRLSPNTEAFF. The CDR3 DNA is TGTGCCAGCAGCCGTCTAAGCCCGAACACTGAAGCTTTCTTT.

This chain connects TRBV5-1 to TRBJ2-7; the match to TRBD2 covers 9 bases. J lost 4 bases, V lost 0 bases, and 5 bases had no gene match. The CDR3 loop spans 15 amino acids. From germline, CDR1 is SGHRS and CDR2 YFSETQ. Here the CDR3 reads CASSLAGGREYEQYF. The CDR3 nucleotides are TGCGCCAGCAGCTTGGCCGGCGGGAGGGAATACGAGCAGTACTTC.

J is TRBJ2-7 and V is TRBV20-1; 9 bases are a match to TRBD1. After removal of 3 bases from V and 5 bases from J, the junction contained 11 bases not matched to a gene. The CDR3 is 15 amino acids. The germline V gene encodes CDR1 DFQATT and CDR2 SNEGSKA (reference sequence). CDR3 sequence: CSASEVQGAVDEQYF. The CDR3 DNA sequence: TGCAGTGCTAGTGAAGTACAGGGGGCCGTGGACGAGCAGTACTTC.

The chain combines TRBV19 with TRBJ1-2, with 8 bases aligning to TRBD1. This CDR3 is built from 17 residues. Per the germline V gene, CDR1 is LNHDA and CDR2 is SQIVND (reference sequence). V trimming: 6 bases; J trimming: 2 bases; junction bases outside the gene matches: 14. The CDR3 region has the DNA TGTGCCAGTAGCTGGGGGGCAGGGGGCGAATTGAACTATGGCTACACCTTC. Its protein product is CASSWGAGGELNYGYTF.

The rearrangement uses TRBV10-2 and TRBJ2-3; 7 bases agree with TRBD1. Germline loops: CDR1 WSHSY, CDR2 SAAADI. The CDR3 runs to 15 residues. V was pared by 6 bases and J by 2 bases, with 8 bases of the junction left unmatched. CDR3 in amino acids: CASSPTGVNTDTQYF. The DNA for the CDR3 is TGCGCCAGCAGCCCCACAGGGGTTAACACAGATACGCAGTATTTT.

The chain joins TRBV9 to TRBJ1-3; no clear D gene. V was pared by 0 bases and J by 4 bases, with 17 bases between. The CDR3 runs to 17 residues. From germline, CDR1 is SGDLS and CDR2 YYNGEE. CDR3 bases: TGTGCCAGCAGCGTAGCCTCGTGGCCTCGGAGGGGAAACACCATATATTTT. Its translation is CASSVASWPRRGNTIYF.

This chain joins TRBV7-8 and TRBJ2-1; D is possibly TRBD2 (5 bases). Germline assignment: CDR1 SGHVS and CDR2 FQNEAQ. CDR3 length: 16 amino acids. The V and J ends lost 6 bases and 0 bases respectively, with 15 bases between them. In nucleotides, the CDR3 is TGTGCCAGCAGTCTCACCGGGGATAGCTCCTACAATGAGCAGTTCTTC. Its translation is CASSLTGDSSYNEQFF.

This clone was seen just once. V usage is TRBV15 and J usage is TRBJ2-3; 14 bases match TRBD2. The CDR3 sequence is 18 residues long. Losses at the gene ends were 3 bases for V and 3 bases for J; bases not matched to a gene: 8. Germline values: CDR1 LNHNV, CDR2 YYDKDF (reference sequence). In DNA, the CDR3 is TGTGCCACCAGCAGGGGACTAGCGGGAGTCAGGTGGACAGATACGCAGTATTTT. Protein product: CATSRGLAGVRWTDTQYF.

Remarks on this clone: A read error may account for a junction end that differs from germline. CDR3 sequence: CASRLDSSYEQYF. The CDR3 coding sequence is TGTGCCAGCAGGTTAGACTCCTCCTACGAGCAGTACTTC. The chain is built from TRBV12-3 or TRBV12-4 and TRBJ2-7; D is undetermined. The CDR3 spans 13 residues.

V and J are TRBV7-8 and TRBJ2-4, with D perhaps TRBD1 (5 bases). CDR1 and CDR2 (germline): SGHVS, FQNEAQ. CDR3 size: 14 residues. V lost 1 base to trimming and J lost 5 bases, with 9 bases between them. CDR3 nucleotides: TGTGCCAGCAGCTTAGTCGGCAGGGAAAACATTCAGTACTTC. Translation: CASSLVGRENIQYF.

In its sample, this clone is medium-sized. The J gene is TRBJ2-7, the V gene TRBV27; TRBD2 is a possible D gene (5 bases). V was clipped by 6 bases and J by 4 bases, with 22 bases between them. CDR1 is MNHEY and CDR2 is SMNVEV in the germline V gene (reference sequence). The CDR3 length is 16 residues. The DNA for the CDR3 is TGTGCCAGCAGGGTGAGGGTTGCCCCAGAGCAGTACGAGCAGTACTTC. Translated: CASRVRVAPEQYEQYF.

The chain carries TRBV19 and TRBJ2-7; 9 bases are a match to TRBD1. V lost 1 base and J lost 6; bases outside the gene matches: 4. The CDR3 loop spans 14 amino acids. The germline CDR1 and CDR2 sequences are LNHDA and SQIVND (reference sequence). The CDR3 reads CASSIGTGASEQYF. The CDR3 bases are TGTGCCAGTAGTATAGGGACAGGGGCCTCCGAGCAGTACTTC. The full variable domain, with the rest looked up from reference TRBV19 and TRBJ2-7, is DGGITQSPKYLFRKEGQNVTLSCEQNLNHDAMYWYRQDPGQGLRLIYYSQIVNDFQKGDIAEGYSVSREKKESFPLTVTSAQKNPTAFYLCASSIGTGASEQYFGPGTRLTVT.

This clone was observed a handful of times. The chain uses TRBV5-6 and TRBJ2-7; TRBD1 aligns across 7 bases. Germline CDR1 SGHDT, CDR2 YYEEEE. Trimming removed 3 bases from V and 4 bases from J; junction bases left unmatched: 10. The CDR3 is 15 amino acids. The CDR3, as DNA: TGTGCCAGCAGCTGGTCCGGGACAGCCAAATACGAGCAGTACTTC. Encoded protein: CASSWSGTAKYEQYF.

The genes are TRBV11-2 and TRBJ2-5; 9 nucleotides match TRBD2. Losses at the gene ends were 3 bases for V and 6 bases for J; bases not matched to a gene: 8. The length of the CDR3 is 15 residues. Germline V gene lookup returns CDR1 SGHAT and CDR2 FQNNGV. The CDR3 sequence is CASSLGLADGQTQYF. CDR3 coding DNA: TGTGCCAGCAGCTTGGGACTAGCCGATGGGCAGACCCAGTACTTC.

V and J are TRBV7-4 and TRBJ2-3; TRBD2 aligns across 8 bases. V gave up 4 bases and J gave up 0 bases; unmatched junction bases: 21. Germline CDR1 is SGHVT and CDR2 is SQSDAQ. This CDR3 comprises 21 residues. The CDR3, as DNA: TGTGCCAGCAGCTCCTCCGGGCCTGCTAGCGGGTCGGAGGTTAGCACAGATACGCAGTATTTT. It is translated as CASSSSGPASGSEVSTDTQYF.

This clone came up a few times. The chain couples TRBV7-2 to TRBJ2-1, with D perhaps matching TRBD2 (5 bases). The CDR3 extends over 15 amino acids. Germline V gene sequence: CDR1 SGHTA, CDR2 FQGNSA. V was shortened by 1 base and J by 11 bases, with 18 bases between the two germline ends. CDR3 DNA sequence: TGTGCCAGCAGCTTAGGCCCCGGGGAGCCCACGCAGCAGTTCTTC. This gives the protein CASSLGPGEPTQQFF.

This chain uses TRBV6-6 with TRBJ1-4; D ambiguous. CDR1 MNHNY and CDR2 SVGAGI come from the germline V gene (reference sequence). Trimming left V 4 bases short and J 5 bases short, with 5 bases between. The CDR3 extends over 12 amino acids. The CDR3, as DNA: TGTGCCAGCAGTTGGCAGAATGAAAAACTGTTTTTT. This sequence encodes CASSWQNEKLFF.

As concerns this clone: Different DNA sequences within this sample yield the same CDR3. The genes are TRBV11-3 and TRBJ2-1; TRBD1 matches 12 bases. Germline V CDR1 and CDR2: SGHNT, YENEEA. There are 17 residues in the CDR3. V shed 9 bases, J shed 7 bases, and the junction held 16 bases outside the gene matches. CDR3 loop: CASSPFRGQGARNEQFF. In nucleotides, the CDR3 is TGTGCCAGTAGCCCCTTCCGGGGACAGGGGGCGCGAAATGAGCAGTTCTTC.

This clone was observed a handful of times. The chain combines TRBV5-1 with TRBJ2-2; a possible D gene is TRBD1 (7 bases). The V end was cut by 4 bases, the J end by 3 bases, with 13 bases between. Germline lookup yields CDR1 SGHRS and CDR2 YFSETQ. The CDR3 covers 15 residues. The CDR3 bases are TGCGCCAGCAGCCCAGACAGGGAGGACACCGGGGAGCTGTTTTTT. Encoded protein: CASSPDREDTGELFF.